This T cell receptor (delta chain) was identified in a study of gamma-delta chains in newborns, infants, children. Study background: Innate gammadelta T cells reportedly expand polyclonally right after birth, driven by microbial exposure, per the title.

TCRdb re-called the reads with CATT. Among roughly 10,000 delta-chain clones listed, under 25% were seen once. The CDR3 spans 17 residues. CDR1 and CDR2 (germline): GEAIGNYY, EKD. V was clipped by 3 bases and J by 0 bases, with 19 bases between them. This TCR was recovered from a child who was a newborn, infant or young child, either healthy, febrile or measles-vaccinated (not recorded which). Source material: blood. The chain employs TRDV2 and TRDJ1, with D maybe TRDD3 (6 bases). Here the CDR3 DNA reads TGTGCCTGTGACTCGTTACTGGGATCCCCTGACACCGATAAACTCATCTTT. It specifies CACDSLLGSPDTDKLIF.